This entry lists 2 T cell receptor beta chains sequenced from one sample in a study of T-cell memory formation after mild COVID-19. Each CDR3 protein is one row after TCRdb ran MiXCR on the 5' RACE reads. Of 280,000 or so distinct CDR3 sequences listed, roughly 8.2% are singletons. The sequenced sample was PBMCs or a T cell subset sorted from them (not recorded which). These receptor sequences come from a man younger than 35 who had mild COVID-19 (a few samples of this study predate the infection). Cell type and time point are not known.

This clonotype came up a few times. The chain's CDR3 is CSARDGKGTGKAISPLHF. CDR3 DNA: TGCAGTGCTAGAGATGGGAAGGGGACAGGGAAGGCAATTTCACCCCTCCACTTT. The rearrangement joins TRBV20-1 to TRBJ1-6, with 9 bases aligning to TRBD1. V dropped 0 bases and J dropped 9; count of bases not matched to a gene: 15. Per germline, CDR1 DFQATT and CDR2 SNEGSKA (reference sequence). CDR3 size: 18 residues.

This rearrangement joins TRBV14 to TRBJ1-2; D is ambiguous. Germline CDR1 SGHDN, CDR2 FVKESK. Trimming left V 0 bases short and J 2 bases short, with 1 base between. The CDR3 spans 12 residues. Here the CDR3 reads CASSQDNYGYTF. The CDR3 DNA follows: TGTGCCAGCAGCCAAGACAACTATGGCTACACCTTC.